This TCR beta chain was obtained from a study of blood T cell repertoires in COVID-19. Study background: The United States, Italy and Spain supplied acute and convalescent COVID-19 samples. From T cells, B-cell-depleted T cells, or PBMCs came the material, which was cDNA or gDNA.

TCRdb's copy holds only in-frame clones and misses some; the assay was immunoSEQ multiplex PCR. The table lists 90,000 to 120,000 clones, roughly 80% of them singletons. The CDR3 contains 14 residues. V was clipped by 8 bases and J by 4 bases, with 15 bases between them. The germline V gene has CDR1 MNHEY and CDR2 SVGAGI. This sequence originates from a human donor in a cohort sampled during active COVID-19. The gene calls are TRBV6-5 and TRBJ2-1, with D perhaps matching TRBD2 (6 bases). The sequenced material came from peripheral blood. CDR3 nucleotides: TGTGCCAGCGTTGGAGGGGCCCTTTACAATGAGCAGTTCTTC. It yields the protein CASVGGALYNEQFF.